One sample yielded the 21 T cell receptor beta chains listed below, sequenced in a study of cytomegalovirus exposure and HLA in healthy donors. The primer mix had 60 Vbeta and 13 Jbeta primers. Here immunoSEQ multiplex PCR was the method, and the copy in TCRdb shows in-frame clones only, minus some. The sample records 120,000 or so clones, 80% being singletons. What was sequenced was PBMCs. These receptor sequences come from a man aged 35 to 55 in good health and CMV-seronegative.

This chain uses TRBV2 with TRBJ2-2; D call uncertain. V was shortened by 2 bases and J by 3 bases, with 4 bases between the two germline ends. Germline V CDR1 and CDR2: SNHLY, FYNNEI. The CDR3 sequence is 13 residues long. Here the CDR3 reads CASSESYTGELFF. CDR3 nucleotide sequence: TGTGCCAGCAGTGAATCGTACACCGGGGAGCTGTTTTTT. The full variable domain, its missing parts supplied by reference TRBV2 and TRBJ2-2, is EPEVTQTPSHQVTQMGQEVILRCVPISNHLYFYWYRQILGQKVEFLVSFYNNEISEKSEIFDDQFSVERPDGSNFTLKIRSTKLEDSAMYFCASSESYTGELFFGEGSRLTVL.

The chain employs TRBV6-1 and TRBJ2-3; tentative D call: TRBD1 (6 bases). The CDR3 is 16 amino acids. Trimming removed 2 bases at V and 0 bases at J, with 12 bases between. Germline CDR1 is MNHNS and CDR2 is SASEGT. In DNA form, the CDR3 reads TGTGCCAGCAGTGAATATACAGGGTCTAGCACAGATACGCAGTATTTT. Translation: CASSEYTGSSTDTQYF.

The count of this clone is one. The chain recombines TRBV14 with TRBJ2-7, with a weak D call TRBD1 (5 bases). CDR3 length: 16 residues. Trimming pared 5 bases from V and 2 bases from J, leaving 19 bases between. Germline assignment: CDR1 SGHDN and CDR2 FVKESK. CDR3 protein: CASSEQGMADAYEQYF. The CDR3 DNA reads as TGTGCCAGCAGCGAGCAGGGTATGGCGGACGCCTACGAGCAGTACTTC.

This chain connects TRBV28 to TRBJ1-4, with D tentatively TRBD1 (6 bases). Trimming removed 6 bases from V and 7 bases from J, with 15 bases in between. Germline V gene lookup returns CDR1 MDHEN and CDR2 SYDVKM. The CDR3 contains 14 residues. The CDR3 DNA is TGTGCCAGCAGGTCAGCGCAGGGGAGTGAAAAACTGTTTTTT. Translating it yields CASRSAQGSEKLFF. The variable domain in full, with the rest retrieved from reference TRBV28 and TRBJ1-4, is DVKVTQSSRYLVKRTGEKVFLECVQDMDHENMFWYRQDPGLGLRLIYFSYDVKMKEKGDIPEGYSVSREKKERFSLILESASTNQTSMYLCASRSAQGSEKLFFGSGTQLSVL.

The sample holds one count of this clone. The chain is built from TRBV25-1 and TRBJ2-7; 8 nucleotides line up with TRBD1. V dropped 3 bases and J dropped 3; count of bases not matched to a gene: 7. Per the germline V gene, CDR1 is MGHDK and CDR2 is SYGVNS. The CDR3 sequence is 15 residues long. CDR3 loop: CASSDPGQVLYEQYF. In DNA, the CDR3 is TGTGCCAGCAGTGACCCGGGACAGGTTCTCTACGAGCAGTACTTC.

The genes are TRBV2 and TRBJ2-2, with 9 bases lining up with TRBD2. CDR1 and CDR2 from the germline V gene are SNHLY and FYNNEI. V lost 8 bases and J lost 2; bases outside the gene matches: 3. CDR3 length: 14 amino acids. CDR3: CASVLAGNTGELFF. CDR3 nucleotide sequence: TGTGCCAGCGTGCTAGCGGGAAACACCGGGGAGCTGTTTTTT.

V and J are TRBV15 and TRBJ1-5; 7 positions match TRBD1. The germline gives CDR1 LNHNV, CDR2 YYDKDF (reference sequence). This CDR3 is built from 14 residues. Trimming at V came to 5 bases and at J to 5 bases, leaving 6 bases not matched to a gene. Here the CDR3 reads CATSSDQGDQPQHF. Here the CDR3 DNA reads TGTGCCACCAGCTCGGATCAGGGGGATCAGCCCCAGCATTTT.

In this sample, this clone turned up a few times. The chain uses TRBV7-2 and TRBJ2-7; maybe TRBD1 (6 bases). Trimming stripped 0 bases from V and 3 bases from J, with 12 bases between. The CDR3 extends over 15 amino acids. Germline V gene lookup returns CDR1 SGHTA and CDR2 FQGNSA. CDR3 loop: CASSLAPGHYYEQYF. Here the CDR3 DNA reads TGTGCCAGCAGCTTAGCTCCGGGACACTACTACGAGCAGTACTTC.

This chain joins TRBV19 and TRBJ2-7; 8 bases match TRBD2. CDR1 and CDR2 (germline): LNHDA, SQIVND (reference sequence). This CDR3 has 15 residues. Trimming took 0 bases from V and 6 from J; bases not matched to a gene: 7. Here the CDR3 reads CASSIEGTRVGEQYF. In nucleotides, the CDR3 is TGTGCCAGTAGTATAGAGGGGACTAGAGTTGGCGAGCAGTACTTC.

As for this clone: The same CDR3 arises from other DNA sequences in this sample as well. The V and J genes are TRBV5-1 and TRBJ1-4, with D perhaps matching TRBD1 (6 bases). Per germline, CDR1 SGHRS and CDR2 YFSETQ. With 0 bases removed from V and 7 bases from J, the gap between germline ends came to 10 bases. The CDR3 sequence is 14 residues long. CDR3 amino acids: CASSLGGLGEKLFF. The CDR3, as DNA: TGCGCCAGCAGCTTGGGGGGGCTAGGTGAAAAACTGTTTTTT.

The chain is built from TRBV28 and TRBJ1-1, with 9 bases that match TRBD1. V lost 6 bases and J lost 6; bases outside the gene matches: 5. Germline CDR1 and CDR2: MDHEN and SYDVKM. The CDR3 covers 13 residues. The CDR3 loop reads CASRTGQGSEAFF. The CDR3 DNA reads as TGTGCCAGCAGAACAGGACAGGGGTCTGAAGCTTTCTTT.

CDR3 bases: TGTGCCAGCAGCGACGCAGCGGGAGGGCCCTACGAGCAGTACTTC. It encodes CASSDAAGGPYEQYF. This chain uses TRBV5-4 with TRBJ2-7; 10 nucleotides line up with TRBD2. Germline loops: CDR1 SGHNT, CDR2 YYREEE (reference sequence). The CDR3 totals 15 residues. The V segment lost 4 bases and the J segment 2 bases; nucleotides outside the gene matches: 6. The full variable domain, rest sourced from reference TRBV5-4 and TRBJ2-7, is ETGVTQSPTHLIKTRGQQVTLRCSSQSGHNTVSWYQQALGQGPQFIFQYYREEENGRGNFPPRFSGLQFPNYSSELNVNALELDDSALYLCASSDAAGGPYEQYFGPGTRLTVT.

The chain has TRBV5-1 and TRBJ2-2; D may be TRBD2 (5 bases). There are 15 residues in the CDR3. The V and J ends lost 5 bases and 0 bases respectively, with 11 bases between them. CDR1 and CDR2 from the germline V gene are SGHRS and YFSETQ. The CDR3 DNA reads TGCGCCAGCAGGGGTAGCGTGCCGAACACCGGGGAGCTGTTTTTT. This translates into CASRGSVPNTGELFF.

The rearrangement joins TRBV15 to TRBJ1-1; D remains ambiguous. V was pared by 0 bases and J by 5 bases, with 7 bases between. Germline loops: CDR1 LNHNV, CDR2 YYDKDF (reference sequence). This CDR3 spans 13 amino acids. CDR3 sequence reads: CATSRDPGTEAFF. The CDR3 region has the DNA TGTGCCACCAGCAGAGATCCGGGGACTGAAGCTTTCTTT.

The chain combines TRBV11-2 with TRBJ2-5; D is undetermined. The DNA matches TRBJ2-7 better at its end, which makes the J call doubtful. The CDR3 is made up of 14 amino acids. The V gene's germline CDR1 is SGHAT and CDR2 FQNNGV. The CDR3 region has the DNA TGTGCCAGCAGCTTAGTTGCAGGCTCAGGCGAGCAGTACTTC. This translates into CASSLVAGSGEQYF.

V usage is TRBV14 and J usage is TRBJ2-7, with D maybe TRBD2 (5 bases). This CDR3 region has 14 residues. CDR1 and CDR2 from the germline V gene are SGHDN and FVKESK. Between the trimmed V and J ends, which lost 2 bases and 0 bases, there was a span of 8 bases. The CDR3 region is CASSQYGNSYEQYF. In DNA form, the CDR3 reads TGTGCCAGCAGCCAATACGGGAACTCCTACGAGCAGTACTTC.

The chain couples TRBV6-1 to TRBJ1-4, with TRBD1 as a possible D gene (5 bases). The V end lost 6 bases, the J end lost 5 bases, and 16 bases lay between the germline ends. CDR3 length equals 15 residues. Germline CDR1 is MNHNS and CDR2 is SASEGT. The CDR3 sequence: CASRKGPQANEKLFF. CDR3 nucleotides: TGTGCCAGCAGGAAGGGGCCCCAGGCAAATGAAAAACTGTTTTTT.

This clone was counted only a few times. V is TRBV29-1 and J is TRBJ2-1; maybe TRBD2 (5 bases). Germline CDR1 reads SQVTM; CDR2 reads ANQGSEA. Trimming took off 7 bases at V and 6 bases at J, with 13 bases between the two ends. CDR3 size: 12 residues. The DNA for the CDR3 is TGCAGCGGCCGGGATCCCCCCAATGAGCAGTTCTTC. This codes for CSGRDPPNEQFF.

The CDR3 here is CASSRTGGRGTEAFF. DNA of the CDR3: TGCGCCAGCAGCCGTACAGGGGGCAGGGGCACTGAAGCTTTCTTT. The chain has TRBV4-1 and TRBJ1-1; TRBD1 agrees at 9 bases. This CDR3 is 15 amino acids long. V trimming: 4 bases; J trimming: 4 bases; junction bases outside the gene matches: 7. The V gene's germline CDR1 is MGHRA and CDR2 YSYEKL.

This sequence joins TRBV28 and TRBJ2-2; TRBD1 aligns across 7 bases. This CDR3 spans 13 amino acids. CDR1 MDHEN and CDR2 SYDVKM come from the germline V gene. V shed 6 bases, J shed 6 bases, and the junction held 4 bases outside the gene matches. The CDR3 region is CASSGTVPGELFF. The CDR3 bases are TGTGCCAGCAGCGGGACAGTTCCCGGGGAGCTGTTTTTT.

The rearrangement uses TRBV9 and TRBJ2-3; maybe TRBD2 (5 bases). V was pared by 3 bases and J by 5 bases, with 13 bases between. The CDR3 is 14 amino acids. Germline V gene data show CDR1 as SGDLS and CDR2 as YYNGEE. CDR3 sequence (DNA): TGTGCCAGCAGCGCCCCGGGGTCCGGAGATACGCAGTATTTT. It translates to CASSAPGSGDTQYF.